One sample yielded the 7 T cell receptor beta chains listed below, sequenced in a study of T cells in Graves' hyperthyroidism and ophthalmopathy. The CDR3 regions of TCR beta were amplified from RNA transcripts. A set of HTBI primers served as the primers for a first-round RT-PCR of the TCR CDR3. TCRdb re-called the multiplex PCR reads with MiXCR, one entry per CDR3 protein. Altogether roughly 740,000 distinct CDR3 sequences are present, around 17% being singletons, with the ten largest covering around 7.7%. The specimen was blood. Every receptor here comes from a man aged 18 to 30 with Graves' hyperthyroidism.

This clonotype was picked up many times. The chain links TRBV3-1 to TRBJ2-1; the D gene is possibly TRBD1 (5 bases). In germline, CDR1 is LGHDT, CDR2 YNNKEL (reference sequence). There are 15 residues in the CDR3. Trimming removed 1 base from V and 0 bases from J, with 7 bases in between. The DNA for the CDR3 is TGTGCCAGCAGCCAAGGACAGACCTCCTACAATGAGCAGTTCTTC. This sequence encodes CASSQGQTSYNEQFF.

At least ten counts were recorded for this clonotype. Here the CDR3 reads CASRLQGNTEAFF. CDR3 nucleotides: TGTGCCAGCAGACTTCAGGGGAACACTGAAGCTTTCTTT. The chain recombines TRBV6-1 with TRBJ1-1; D possibly corresponds to TRBD1 (5 bases). Germline V gene lookup returns CDR1 MNHNS and CDR2 SASEGT. Trimming removed 6 bases from V and 1 base from J, with 9 bases in between. The CDR3 extends over 13 amino acids.

The chain recombines TRBV27 with TRBJ2-3; TRBD2 is a possible D gene (5 bases). Germline V gene sequence: CDR1 MNHEY, CDR2 SMNVEV (reference sequence). The CDR3 runs to 14 residues. The germline V and J ends were trimmed by 4 bases and 1 base, with 9 bases remaining between them. In DNA, the CDR3 is TGTGCCAGCAGTTGGGCCGGGGGCACAGATACGCAGTATTTT. This sequence encodes CASSWAGGTDTQYF.

Many counts were recorded for this clonotype. The CDR3 region is CASSDGRQGNTGELFF. The CDR3 DNA reads as TGTGCCAGCAGTGACGGTCGGCAGGGGAACACCGGGGAGCTGTTTTTT. V gene TRBV2 combines with J gene TRBJ2-2, with D tentatively TRBD1 (5 bases). CDR1 is SNHLY and CDR2 is FYNNEI in the germline V gene. This CDR3 comprises 16 residues. V was cut by 3 bases and J by 1 base, with 12 bases left in between.

This chain connects TRBV7-9 to TRBJ2-1, with D perhaps assigned TRBD1 or TRBD2 (5 bases each). The V gene's germline CDR1 is SEHNR and CDR2 FQNEAQ (reference sequence). The CDR3 length is 15 residues. The ends were cut back, 11 bases at V and 1 base at J, with 18 bases in the middle. The DNA of the CDR3 is TGTGCCGATGGGCCTGGGGACGAGTCCTACAATGAGCAGTTCTTC. Amino acids: CADGPGDESYNEQFF.

This clonotype was picked up a small number of times. The chain uses TRBV20-1 and TRBJ2-7; no reliable D call. The CDR3 is 13 residues long. Germline V CDR1 and CDR2: DFQATT, SNEGSKA (reference sequence). V lost 3 bases and J lost 0, with 9 bases in between. The DNA for the CDR3 is TGCAGTGCTAGCGGCGTGAACTCCTACGAGCAGTACTTC. This encodes CSASGVNSYEQYF.

This clonotype has just a few counts. V is TRBV6-2 or TRBV6-3 and J is TRBJ2-7; TRBD1 matches at 11 bases. Germline loops: CDR1 MNHEY, CDR2 SVGEGT. V lost 6 bases, J lost 3 bases, and 10 bases stayed unmatched. The CDR3 contains 16 residues. The CDR3 DNA reads TGTGCCAGCAGCCACTCGACCGGGACAGGGGGCTACGAGCAGTACTTC. This sequence encodes CASSHSTGTGGYEQYF.